This T cell receptor (beta chain) comes out of a study of control samples from healthy donors and cancer patients. This clone appeared once. The germline V gene encodes CDR1 SGHAT and CDR2 FQNNGV. V gave up 6 bases and J gave up 6 bases; unmatched junction bases: 1. The CDR3 covers 13 residues. Sequenced by immunoSEQ multiplex PCR; TCRdb stores in-frame clones only, minus some. Here the sample spans some 110,000 clones, 75% to 90% being singletons. The clonotype comes from a woman between 50 and 59 years old with colorectal cancer. Sequencing input: PBMCs. The chain is built from TRBV11-2 and TRBJ1-6, with 8 positions matching TRBD1. CDR3 loop: CASSGQGNSPLHF. For the CDR3, the DNA is TGTGCCAGCAGTGGACAGGGTAATTCACCCCTCCACTTT.